This entry lists 4 T cell receptor beta chains sequenced from one sample in a study of blood T cells in healthy people across ages. A second roughly 6 to 11 cycle PCR used barcoded and J-beta primers. MiXCR was run by TCRdb on the 5' RACE reads, yielding one entry per CDR3 protein. The sample has some 750,000 distinct CDR3 sequences, over 20% seen once. The sample consisted of blood. Receptors originate from a man between 70 and 80 years old in good health.

This clonotype was observed many times. CDR3 coding DNA: TGTGCCAGCAGCTTAATTCTCACCAGGGAGGGCGAAAAACTGTTTTTT. Protein sequence: CASSLILTREGEKLFF. The chain employs TRBV7-2 and TRBJ1-4, with a possible D match to TRBD1 (5 bases). The germline V and J ends were trimmed by 2 bases and 8 bases, with 18 bases remaining between them. Germline V gene lookup returns CDR1 SGHTA and CDR2 FQGNSA. CDR3 length: 16 amino acids.

A word on this clonotype: The junction and the germline gene differ at one end; a read error may be behind it. V usage is TRBV29-1 and J usage is TRBJ2-6; possibly TRBD1 or TRBD2 for D (5 bases each). This CDR3 is 14 amino acids long. Germline-derived CDR1 and CDR2 are SQVTM and ANQGSEA. DNA for the CDR3: TGCAGCGCCCAGGGTGTCTCTGGGGGCAACGTCCTGACTTTC. The encoded protein is CSAQGVSGGNVLTF.

The genes are TRBV6-1 and TRBJ2-5, with TRBD2 matching over 8 bases. Unmatched junction bases numbered 10, after V lost 7 bases and J lost 3 bases. Germline loops: CDR1 MNHNS, CDR2 SASEGT. CDR3 length: 15 residues. CDR3 sequence: CASTWTATSEETQYF. DNA for the CDR3: TGTGCCAGCACCTGGACTGCGACTAGCGAAGAGACCCAGTACTTC.

This clonotype was found a few times. This may come from a read error, since a much larger clone is one base off. V and J are TRBV20-1 and TRBJ1-2; TRBD1 matches 7 bases. The V gene's germline CDR1 is DFQATT and CDR2 SNEGSKA (reference sequence). V lost 6 bases and J lost 5; bases outside the gene matches: 12. The CDR3 is 14 amino acids. CDR3 in amino acids: CSATSLQGWYGYTF. In nucleotides, the CDR3 is TGCAGTGCCACCTCATTACAGGGGTGGTATGGCTACACCTTC.